These T cell receptor beta chains were read from a single sample in a study of regulatory T cells in long-lasting Graves disease. TCRdb independently ran MiXCR on the multiplex PCR reads; one entry per CDR3 protein. The sample includes about 470,000 distinct CDR3 sequences, around 21% seen only once; the top ten take over 7.5%. The specimen comprised peripheral blood mononuclear cells (PBMCs), sampled when the disease was refractory, from a patient treated with antithyroid drugs. The receptors shown here come from a female donor with Graves disease. The CDR3 runs from the conserved cysteine through the conserved F or W.

v_call cdr3_aa
TRBV29-1 CSVNPRGYQETQYF
TRBV5-1 CASSLAGAGGGPNTEAFF
TRBV7-8 CASSWAGVGEQYF
TRBV6-1 CASSYLRLAGLGHEQYF
TRBV11-2 CASSTGLAGAYQETQYF
TRBV10-3 CAIYRPGTHEQYF
TRBV28 CASSLIGRGPSYEQYF
TRBV12-3/TRBV12-4 CASSLEITRYEQYF
TRBV18 CASSSTGFDVQYF
TRBV9 CASSVGAGGYEQYF
TRBV18 CASSPRGSFYEQYF
TRBV5-1 CASSLGGTGGIETQYF
TRBV7-9 CASSLASGVNTEAFF
TRBV29-1 CSVLADTQYF
TRBV20-1 CSALLPPGNEKLFF
TRBV5-4 CASSLIKGTTGELFF
TRBV5-6 CASSLGLSSYNEQFF
TRBV10-3 CAISGSSGGWGSEQYF
TRBV14 CASSQDYAKAGAQETQYF
TRBV7-9 CASSPTGYTEAFF
TRBV4-1 CASSRGSGGSNQPQHF
TRBV6-5 CASSYSGAEAFF
TRBV5-1 CASSLSGESGGTGELFF
TRBV6-1 CASKRTASYEQYF
TRBV2 CASRSLGGEQFF
TRBV7-3 CASREAGTPNTEAFF
TRBV9 CASSVGQGLVAYEQYF
TRBV13 CASSSVGETQYF
TRBV7-9 CASSPPGLGTNTEAFF
TRBV7-2 CASSLAGQPLGEKLFF
TRBV12-3/TRBV12-4 CASSLEGQGWALGYTF
TRBV6-1 CASRMGDYEQYF
TRBV2 CASSELMGETQYF
TRBV5-1 CASSSGLVPYNEQFF
TRBV28 CASSPREFGYTF
TRBV6-1 CASSEADEWDNQPQHF
TRBV28 CASSPAFGRGGSGELFF
TRBV19 CASIPSPGGGSEALF
TRBV5-5 CASSLGSTSGFGNTGELFF
TRBV18 CASSPPIGILGEQYF
TRBV20-1 CSAREVGWNTGELFF
TRBV12-3/TRBV12-4 CASSTGSGVIETQYF
TRBV28 CASSSIRAEAFF
TRBV6-2/TRBV6-3 CASSSSGGSPTKNIQYF
TRBV20-1 CSARGRDSLNTEAFF
TRBV19 CATVGPEKANYGYTF
TRBV20-1 CSANTGRNEKLFF
TRBV3-1 CASSPRLGQSLYEQYF
TRBV20-1 CSASSRTDTYEQYF
TRBV19 CASRIQGYGADTQYF
TRBV9 CASNSPGTRGQETQYF
TRBV6-1 CASTPPGKGTEAFF
TRBV10-3 CAIRSSRLNTEAFF
TRBV30 CARMETGELFF
TRBV27 CASSPGGPNQPQHF
TRBV29-1 CSALVGVGETQYF
TRBV27 CASSLFLEGADTQYF
TRBV25-1 CASSEYQGAIDEQYF